A selection of T cell receptor beta chains follows, all from one sample in a study of identical twins. TCRdb ran MiXCR on the 5' RACE reads and lists one entry per CDR3 protein. Among 400,000 to 550,000 distinct CDR3 sequences, 22% were seen once, and the ten largest hold 0.75% to 0.95%. These data also featured in a second study, about T cells expressing NK-cell markers.

Sequencing was performed on CD4+ T cells sorted from blood. Receptors were obtained from a woman under 30 in good health. Both conserved end residues are part of each CDR3. A D gene is named only where the DNA matches it firmly. Clone size is not always given. Where it is, it says once, few, many or a class for expanded clones.

j_call d_call clone_size cdr3_length v_call cdr3_aa cdr3_nt
TRBJ2-1 TRBD2 NA 16 TRBV7-9 CASSRGGSVAYNEQFF TGTGCCAGCAGCCGGGGGGGTTCGGTCGCCTACAATGAGCAGTTCTTC
TRBJ2-7 NA few 15 TRBV5-1 CASSPFSSRSYEQYF TGCGCCAGCAGCCCATTCAGCTCCAGGTCCTACGAGCAGTACTTC
TRBJ2-3 TRBD2 NA 14 TRBV7-8 CASSRRTSSGTQYF TGTGCCAGCAGCCGACGGACTAGCAGCGGTACGCAGTATTTT
TRBJ1-2 NA NA 14 TRBV20-1 CSAIKGGPSYGYTF TGCAGTGCTATTAAGGGAGGCCCCTCCTATGGCTACACCTTC
TRBJ1-1 NA few 13 TRBV10-3 CAISERGNTEAFF TGTGCCATCAGTGAGAGAGGAAACACTGAAGCTTTCTTT
TRBJ2-1 NA NA 14 TRBV29-1 CSVWGGSSYNEQFF TGCAGCGTGTGGGGGGGCAGCTCCTACAATGAGCAGTTCTTC
TRBJ2-7 TRBD2 NA 15 TRBV14 CASSPQRGVDYEQYF TGTGCCAGCAGCCCCCAGCGGGGGGTCGACTACGAGCAGTACTTC
TRBJ2-1 NA NA 13 TRBV20-1 CSARAGNYNEQFF TGCAGTGCTAGGGCAGGGAACTACAATGAGCAGTTCTTC
TRBJ1-5 NA NA 13 TRBV18 CASSPVYEQPQHF TGTGCCAGCTCACCAGTTTACGAGCAGCCCCAGCATTTT
TRBJ1-2 NA few 15 TRBV20-1 CSATRHTPIGRGYTF TGCAGTGCTACGAGACACACCCCAATAGGTAGAGGCTACACCTTC
TRBJ1-1 TRBD1 many 12 TRBV29-1 CSGYRGNTEAFF TGCAGCGGGTACAGGGGGAACACTGAAGCTTTCTTT
TRBJ2-5 NA many 11 TRBV15 CATSIAETQYF TGTGCCACCAGCATTGCAGAGACCCAGTACTTC
TRBJ2-3 TRBD1 few 14 TRBV20-1 CSARGTGATDTQYF TGCAGTGCTAGGGGGACAGGAGCCACAGATACGCAGTATTTT
TRBJ2-3 TRBD2 few 15 TRBV5-1 CASSHTSVSTDTQYF TGCGCCAGCAGCCACACTAGCGTTAGCACAGATACGCAGTATTTT
TRBJ2-3 TRBD2 NA 16 TRBV9 CASSAPVGRAPDTQYF TGCGCCAGCAGTGCGCCGGTCGGGAGGGCACCCGATACGCAGTATTTT
TRBJ1-6 NA NA 13 TRBV12-3/TRBV12-4 CASSPHSNSPLHF TGTGCCAGCAGCCCACACAGTAATTCACCCCTCCACTTT